This is a list of T cell receptor beta chains from one sample in a study of glioma-infiltrating T cells. TCRdb passed the multiplex PCR reads through MiXCR, listing each CDR3 protein once. The sample has approximately 190,000 distinct CDR3 sequences, roughly 32% seen once; the top ten hold around 21%. The sequencing input was glioma tissue, nonneoplastic brain tissue, or PBMCs (not recorded which). Receptor source: a human donor with low-grade glioma or glioblastoma, undergoing nonglioma brain surgery, or in good health (not recorded which). Each CDR3 is given with its conserved first and last residue. A D gene is named only where the DNA matches it firmly. Size is stated for part of the rows, as once, few or many counts, or as a class when the clone is expanded.

abundance: many
d_gene: .
j_gene: TRBJ1-5
v_gene: TRBV20-1
CDR3aa: CSARDPRYSNQPQHF
CDR3nt: TGCAGTGCTAGAGATCCGCGCTATAGCAATCAGCCCCAGCATTTT

abundance: .
d_gene: .
j_gene: TRBJ2-5
v_gene: TRBV20-1
CDR3aa: CSVKWVGDRQETQYF
CDR3nt: TGCAGTGTCAAGTGGGTCGGGGACCGCCAAGAGACCCAGTACTTC

abundance: many
d_gene: TRBD1
j_gene: TRBJ2-7
v_gene: TRBV15
CDR3aa: CATSRVFEEDRGGEQYF
CDR3nt: TGTGCCACCAGCAGAGTATTTGAGGAGGACAGGGGAGGCGAGCAGTACTTC

abundance: many
d_gene: .
j_gene: TRBJ1-1
v_gene: TRBV3-1
CDR3aa: CASSQAPPDTEAFF
CDR3nt: TGTGCCAGCAGCCAAGCCCCCCCGGACACTGAAGCTTTCTTT

abundance: many
d_gene: .
j_gene: TRBJ1-1
v_gene: TRBV28
CDR3aa: CASARGTEAFF
CDR3nt: TGTGCCAGCGCCCGGGGTACTGAAGCTTTCTTT

abundance: many
d_gene: .
j_gene: TRBJ2-3
v_gene: TRBV6-2/TRBV6-3
CDR3aa: CASSYSWRNTDTQYF
CDR3nt: TGTGCCAGCAGTTACTCCTGGCGGAACACAGATACGCAGTATTTT

abundance: .
d_gene: .
j_gene: TRBJ2-7
v_gene: TRBV6-2/TRBV6-3
CDR3aa: CASSYVGRNSFYEQYF
CDR3nt: TGTGCCAGCAGTTACGTCGGACGGAATTCATTCTACGAGCAGTACTTC

abundance: many
d_gene: .
j_gene: TRBJ1-5
v_gene: TRBV6-2/TRBV6-3
CDR3aa: CASSSFVSGLNQPQHF
CDR3nt: TGTGCCAGCAGTTCTTTTGTATCGGGTTTAAACCAGCCCCAGCATTTT

abundance: .
d_gene: .
j_gene: TRBJ1-1
v_gene: TRBV18
CDR3aa: CASSPNSSDTGAFF
CDR3nt: TGTGCCAGCTCACCCAATTCTAGCGATACTGGAGCTTTCTTT

abundance: .
d_gene: .
j_gene: TRBJ2-2
v_gene: TRBV7-9
CDR3aa: CASSFAPGLNTGELFF
CDR3nt: TGTGCCAGCAGCTTTGCTCCGGGACTGAACACCGGGGAGCTGTTTTTT

abundance: many
d_gene: .
j_gene: TRBJ1-1
v_gene: TRBV28
CDR3aa: CASTAGGGGTEAFF
CDR3nt: TGTGCCAGCACCGCGGGGGGGGGAGGCACTGAAGCTTTCTTT

abundance: .
d_gene: .
j_gene: TRBJ2-3
v_gene: TRBV5-1
CDR3aa: CASSLWLLSDTQYF
CDR3nt: TGCGCCAGCAGCTTGTGGTTGCTGTCAGATACGCAGTATTTT

abundance: few
d_gene: .
j_gene: TRBJ2-7
v_gene: TRBV12-3/TRBV12-4
CDR3aa: CASSPPGRPYEQYF
CDR3nt: TGTGCCAGCAGTCCTCCGGGACGTCCGTACGAGCAGTACTTC

abundance: .
d_gene: .
j_gene: TRBJ1-4
v_gene: TRBV3-1
CDR3aa: CASSQGLTANEKLFF
CDR3nt: TGTGCCAGCAGCCAAGGGTTAACGGCTAATGAAAAACTGTTTTTT

abundance: many
d_gene: .
j_gene: TRBJ1-1
v_gene: TRBV12-3/TRBV12-4
CDR3aa: CASSPDHRNTEAFF
CDR3nt: TGTGCCAGCAGTCCTGACCACAGAAACACTGAAGCTTTCTTT

abundance: many
d_gene: TRBD1
j_gene: TRBJ2-1
v_gene: TRBV4-3
CDR3aa: CASSQDLRDRGYNEQFF
CDR3nt: TGCGCCAGCAGCCAAGATCTTCGGGACAGGGGCTACAATGAGCAGTTCTTC

abundance: .
d_gene: .
j_gene: TRBJ2-7
v_gene: TRBV6-5
CDR3aa: CARRRDSHYAQYF
CDR3nt: TGTGCCAGGAGGAGGGACAGTCACTACGCGCAGTACTTC

abundance: many
d_gene: .
j_gene: TRBJ1-1
v_gene: TRBV2
CDR3aa: CASSERGAGEAFF
CDR3nt: TGTGCCAGCAGTGAAAGAGGAGCGGGTGAAGCTTTCTTT

abundance: many
d_gene: TRBD1
j_gene: TRBJ2-3
v_gene: TRBV6-2/TRBV6-3
CDR3aa: CASRSAGQGTDTQYF
CDR3nt: TGTGCCAGCAGATCCGCAGGACAGGGGACAGATACGCAGTATTTT

abundance: many
d_gene: .
j_gene: TRBJ1-1
v_gene: TRBV7-2
CDR3aa: CASSFRRVGEAFF
CDR3nt: TGTGCCAGCAGCTTCAGACGCGTCGGTGAAGCTTTCTTT

abundance: few
d_gene: TRBD2
j_gene: TRBJ2-7
v_gene: TRBV29-1
CDR3aa: CSVEDLSGTAEQYF
CDR3nt: TGCAGCGTTGAAGATCTTAGCGGGACGGCCGAGCAGTACTTC

abundance: .
d_gene: TRBD2
j_gene: TRBJ2-3
v_gene: TRBV20-1
CDR3aa: CSARLAGVRDTQYF
CDR3nt: TGCAGTGCTAGATTAGCGGGAGTCCGAGATACGCAGTATTTT

abundance: few
d_gene: .
j_gene: TRBJ2-7
v_gene: TRBV13
CDR3aa: CASSLSLVPNEQYF
CDR3nt: TGTGCCAGCAGCTTGTCACTAGTCCCCAACGAGCAGTACTTC

abundance: .
d_gene: .
j_gene: TRBJ2-7
v_gene: TRBV20-1
CDR3aa: CSDTYRANYEQYF
CDR3nt: TGCAGTGACACTTACAGGGCAAACTACGAGCAGTACTTC

abundance: .
d_gene: .
j_gene: TRBJ2-7
v_gene: TRBV6-1
CDR3aa: CANSSWAGIESYKQYF
CDR3nt: TGTGCCAACAGCTCTTGGGCGGGAATAGAATCCTACAAGCAGTACTTC

abundance: many
d_gene: TRBD1
j_gene: TRBJ1-2
v_gene: TRBV28
CDR3aa: CASSFGTGTVYGYTF
CDR3nt: TGTGCCAGCAGTTTCGGTACCGGGACAGTCTATGGCTACACCTTC

abundance: many
d_gene: .
j_gene: TRBJ2-7
v_gene: TRBV7-2
CDR3aa: CASSLSRTISEQYF
CDR3nt: TGTGCCAGCAGCTTATCCAGGACAATAAGCGAGCAGTACTTC

abundance: .
d_gene: TRBD1
j_gene: TRBJ2-5
v_gene: TRBV20-1
CDR3aa: CSAIESDRVGLETQYF
CDR3nt: TGCAGTGCTATAGAATCCGACAGGGTAGGGTTAGAAACCCAGTACTTC

abundance: many
d_gene: TRBD2
j_gene: TRBJ2-7
v_gene: TRBV28
CDR3aa: CASRSEAGDYSQQYF
CDR3nt: TGTGCCAGCAGGTCCGAGGCGGGAGACTATAGTCAGCAGTACTTC

abundance: many
d_gene: TRBD1
j_gene: TRBJ2-5
v_gene: TRBV7-2
CDR3aa: CASSMSGGESETQYF
CDR3nt: TGTGCCAGCAGCATGTCAGGGGGCGAGAGTGAGACCCAGTACTTC

abundance: .
d_gene: TRBD1
j_gene: TRBJ1-2
v_gene: TRBV5-1
CDR3aa: CASSLEGTGGRDGYGYTF
CDR3nt: TGCGCCAGCAGCTTGGAAGGGACAGGGGGCAGGGATGGCTATGGCTACACCTTC

abundance: .
d_gene: TRBD1
j_gene: TRBJ1-4
v_gene: TRBV4-1
CDR3aa: CASSQSVQGIEKLFF
CDR3nt: TGCGCCAGCAGCCAAAGTGTACAGGGGATTGAAAAACTGTTTTTT

abundance: .
d_gene: .
j_gene: TRBJ2-1
v_gene: TRBV5-1
CDR3aa: CASSPTSDPSYNEQFF
CDR3nt: TGCGCCAGCAGCCCAACATCCGACCCCTCCTACAATGAGCAGTTCTTC

abundance: many
d_gene: .
j_gene: TRBJ2-7
v_gene: TRBV27
CDR3aa: CASSLSFQGVHEQYF
CDR3nt: TGTGCCAGCAGTTTATCGTTCCAGGGTGTCCACGAGCAGTACTTC

abundance: .
d_gene: TRBD2
j_gene: TRBJ2-2
v_gene: TRBV9
CDR3aa: CASSVASGANTGELFF
CDR3nt: TGTGCCAGCAGCGTAGCTAGCGGAGCCAACACCGGGGAGCTGTTTTTT

abundance: .
d_gene: .
j_gene: TRBJ2-4
v_gene: TRBV3-1
CDR3aa: CASSQDGSPLAKNIQYF
CDR3nt: TGTGCCAGCAGCCAAGATGGTTCTCCATTAGCCAAAAACATTCAGTACTTC

abundance: many
d_gene: TRBD1
j_gene: TRBJ1-2
v_gene: TRBV10-3
CDR3aa: CAITRDRDYGYTF
CDR3nt: TGTGCCATCACCCGGGACAGGGACTATGGCTACACCTTC

abundance: many
d_gene: TRBD2
j_gene: TRBJ2-3
v_gene: TRBV3-1
CDR3aa: CASSQAGTSGSATDTQYF
CDR3nt: TGTGCCAGCAGCCAGGCCGGGACTAGCGGGAGTGCTACAGATACGCAGTATTTT

abundance: many
d_gene: .
j_gene: TRBJ1-5
v_gene: TRBV5-8
CDR3aa: CATSGGHYSNQPQHF
CDR3nt: TGTGCCACGAGTGGGGGACACTATAGCAATCAGCCCCAGCATTTT

abundance: many
d_gene: TRBD1
j_gene: TRBJ1-4
v_gene: TRBV15
CDR3aa: CATSREGQGNEKLFF
CDR3nt: TGTGCCACCAGCAGAGAAGGACAGGGGAACGAAAAACTGTTTTTT

abundance: .
d_gene: TRBD1
j_gene: TRBJ1-5
v_gene: TRBV4-1
CDR3aa: CASSGSTGGNQPQHF
CDR3nt: TGCGCCAGCAGCGGGTCGACAGGGGGCAATCAGCCCCAGCATTTT

abundance: .
d_gene: TRBD2
j_gene: TRBJ2-7
v_gene: TRBV5-1
CDR3aa: CASSSGTSSGEQYF
CDR3nt: TGCGCCAGCAGCTCCGGGACTAGCAGCGGTGAGCAGTACTTC

abundance: many
d_gene: TRBD2
j_gene: TRBJ2-5
v_gene: TRBV6-1
CDR3aa: CASSTSGDRYQETQYF
CDR3nt: TGTGCCAGCAGTACTAGCGGGGACCGGTACCAAGAGACCCAGTACTTC

abundance: .
d_gene: TRBD1
j_gene: TRBJ1-2
v_gene: TRBV29-1
CDR3aa: CIGQGVNYGYTF
CDR3nt: TGCATAGGACAGGGTGTAAACTATGGCTACACCTTC

abundance: .
d_gene: .
j_gene: TRBJ2-5
v_gene: TRBV6-2/TRBV6-3
CDR3aa: CASSYRGDVKTQYF
CDR3nt: TGTGCCAGCAGTTACCGCGGAGACGTGAAGACCCAGTACTTC

abundance: once
d_gene: TRBD2
j_gene: TRBJ2-1
v_gene: TRBV27
CDR3aa: CASSLRGPGLAGDQGFF
CDR3nt: TGTGCCAGCAGTTTACGAGGCCCTGGACTAGCGGGAGATCAAGGGTTCTTC

abundance: many
d_gene: .
j_gene: TRBJ2-4
v_gene: TRBV20-1
CDR3aa: CSARGAGSGVIQYF
CDR3nt: TGCAGTGCTAGAGGTGCAGGGTCCGGGGTCATTCAGTACTTC

abundance: .
d_gene: .
j_gene: TRBJ1-1
v_gene: TRBV27
CDR3aa: CASSESGPTIEAFF
CDR3nt: TGTGCCAGCAGTGAATCAGGGCCGACCATTGAAGCTTTCTTT

abundance: few
d_gene: .
j_gene: TRBJ2-3
v_gene: TRBV7-6
CDR3aa: CASSLAPALSTDTQYF
CDR3nt: TGTGCCAGCAGCTTAGCGCCAGCGCTAAGCACAGATACGCAGTATTTT

abundance: many
d_gene: .
j_gene: TRBJ1-2
v_gene: TRBV19
CDR3aa: CASTGANYGYTF
CDR3nt: TGTGCCAGTACAGGAGCTAACTATGGCTACACCTTC

abundance: few
d_gene: .
j_gene: TRBJ1-4
v_gene: TRBV4-3
CDR3aa: CASSQLKLGIGVGREKLFF
CDR3nt: TGCGCCAGCAGCCAATTAAAATTGGGCATAGGAGTAGGTAGAGAAAAACTGTTTTTT

abundance: many
d_gene: .
j_gene: TRBJ2-3
v_gene: TRBV29-1
CDR3aa: CSVVRQTSTDTQYF
CDR3nt: TGCAGCGTTGTCCGCCAGACTAGCACAGATACGCAGTATTTT

abundance: few
d_gene: .
j_gene: TRBJ1-1
v_gene: TRBV7-9
CDR3aa: CASSPAFGASTEAFF
CDR3nt: TGTGCCAGCAGCCCGGCTTTCGGGGCGAGCACTGAAGCTTTCTTT

abundance: few
d_gene: .
j_gene: TRBJ2-3
v_gene: TRBV7-3
CDR3aa: CASSPPGNTDTQYF
CDR3nt: TGTGCCAGCAGCCCCCCAGGGAACACAGATACGCAGTATTTT

abundance: many
d_gene: .
j_gene: TRBJ2-7
v_gene: TRBV7-9
CDR3aa: CASSSPGTPYEQYF
CDR3nt: TGTGCCAGCAGCTCCCCCGGGACACCATACGAGCAGTACTTC